Below are 32 T cell receptor beta chains sequenced from a single sample in a study of regulatory T cells in long-lasting Graves disease. Specified time point: newly diagnosed GD, antithyroid drugs for less than 3 months. Construction of the TCR library relied on RNA isolated from PBMCs. Through Arm-PCR of CDR3 regions and iRepertoire HTBI primers, TCR beta libraries were built. Each CDR3 protein gets one entry after TCRdb re-called the multiplex PCR reads with MiXCR. Seen here are hundreds of thousands of distinct CDR3 sequences, approximately 13% observed once, and the top ten hold roughly 10%. These data are also associated with another study on T cells in Graves' hyperthyroidism and ophthalmopathy.

The material was peripheral blood mononuclear cells (PBMCs), obtained at new diagnosis, from a patient treated with antithyroid drugs. The receptors stem from a young man with Graves disease.

This clonotype was seen a few times. The conserved final phenylalanine or tryptophan is absent from the CDR3, which likely points to a read error. The rearrangement uses TRBV7-3 and TRBJ2-1; 9 bases align to TRBD2. This CDR3 spans 15 amino acids. Looked up from germline, CDR1 is SGHTA and CDR2 is FQGTGA. Trimming at V came to 5 bases and at J to 0 bases, leaving 2 bases not matched to a gene. The CDR3 bases are TGTGCCAGCAGCAATAGCGGGAGCTCCTACAATGAGCAGTTCCTC. Protein: CASSNSGSSYNEQFL.

This chain links TRBV7-2 with TRBJ2-3; 10 nucleotides line up with TRBD2. The CDR3 length is 15 residues. The V gene end was trimmed by 4 bases and the J gene end by 7 bases; junction bases not matched to a gene: 8. Germline values: CDR1 SGHTA, CDR2 FQGNSA. Here the CDR3 reads CASSSLAGEVYTQYF. Here the CDR3 DNA reads TGTGCCAGCAGCTCGCTAGCGGGAGAGGTTTATACGCAGTATTTT.

The chain employs TRBV24-1 and TRBJ2-1; 7 bases fit TRBD2. This CDR3 is built from 15 residues. CDR1 and CDR2 from the germline V gene are KGHDR and SFDVKD. The V gene end was trimmed by 5 bases and the J gene end by 3 bases; junction bases not matched to a gene: 6. CDR3 nucleotide sequence: TGTGCCACCAGTGGGGCTAGCGGAGTCTACAATGAGCAGTTCTTC. As protein: CATSGASGVYNEQFF.

This chain links TRBV6-1 with TRBJ1-5; no clear D gene. The V gene lost 6 bases and the J gene lost 1 base, with 4 bases spanning the gap. CDR3 size: 12 residues. Germline V gives CDR1 MNHNS, CDR2 SASEGT. The CDR3 sequence: CASRYSNQPQHF. For the CDR3, the DNA is TGTGCCAGCAGGTACAGCAATCAGCCCCAGCATTTT.

This clonotype was counted many times. The rearrangement uses TRBV12-3 or TRBV12-4 and TRBJ2-7, with D unresolved. The CDR3 consists of 13 residues. Trimming cost V 6 bases and J 6 bases, with 15 bases left between them. CDR3 coding DNA: TGTGCCAGCAGCCGCGACTTATACACCGAGCAGTACTTC. Translating gives CASSRDLYTEQYF.

This clonotype was seen at least ten times. This sequence joins TRBV12-3 or TRBV12-4 and TRBJ1-5; perhaps TRBD1 as D (6 bases). Trimming took 6 bases from V and 4 from J, leaving 13 bases between them. CDR3 length: 14 residues. CDR3 region: CASRATGDNQPQHF. CDR3 bases: TGTGCCAGCAGGGCGACAGGCGATAATCAGCCCCAGCATTTT.

Notes on this clonotype: A read error may account for a junction end that differs from germline. The chain employs TRBV2 and TRBJ2-7; D is ambiguous. CDR3 length: 12 residues. Germline CDR1 reads SNHLY; CDR2 reads FYNNEI. The CDR3 bases are TGTGCCAGCAAAGATCAATACTACGAGCAGTGCTTC. Amino acid sequence: CASKDQYYEQCF.

This clonotype was recorded at least ten times. The rearrangement uses TRBV5-1 and TRBJ2-3; D gene uncertain. The length of the CDR3 is 15 residues. V lost 4 bases and J 4 bases, leaving 16 bases between the germline ends. Germline V CDR1 and CDR2: SGHRS, YFSETQ. CDR3 sequence: CASSTLSLSADTQYF. The DNA for the CDR3 is TGCGCCAGCAGCACCCTCTCGCTGAGCGCAGATACGCAGTATTTT.

This clonotype was counted at least ten times. The gene calls are TRBV6-5 and TRBJ2-1; no firm D call. This CDR3 is built from 12 residues. CDR1 and CDR2 from the germline V gene are MNHEY and SVGAGI. Trimming removed 2 bases at V and 6 bases at J, with 5 bases between. The CDR3 spells CASSYGPNEQFF. For the CDR3, the DNA is TGTGCCAGCAGTTACGGGCCCAATGAGCAGTTCTTC.

The chain joins TRBV27 to TRBJ2-6; D is uncertain. The germline CDR1 and CDR2 sequences are MNHEY and SMNVEV (reference sequence). The length of the CDR3 is 14 residues. The V and J ends lost 6 bases and 2 bases respectively, with 8 bases between them. CDR3 in DNA: TGTGCCAGCAGGTCCCTCACTGGGGCCAACGTCCTGACTTTC. This codes for CASRSLTGANVLTF. The full variable domain, rest sourced from reference TRBV27 and TRBJ2-6, is EAQVTQNPRYLITVTGKKLTVTCSQNMNHEYMSWYRQDPGLGLRQIYYSMNVEVTDKGDVPEGYKVSRKEKRNFPLILESPSPNQTSLYFCASRSLTGANVLTFGAGSRLTVL.

This chain uses TRBV30 with TRBJ2-5, with D possibly matching TRBD1 (5 bases). Germline V lookup: CDR1 GTSNPN, CDR2 SVGIG (reference sequence). Between the trimmed V and J ends, which lost 5 bases and 7 bases, there was a span of 8 bases. The CDR3 consists of 10 residues. Here the CDR3 reads CAWGAGTQYF. CDR3 in DNA: TGTGCCTGGGGGGCAGGGACCCAGTACTTC.

This clonotype was picked up a small number of times. The V and J genes are TRBV5-1 and TRBJ2-2; a weak D match, TRBD2 (6 bases). The V end lost 4 bases, the J end lost 10 bases, and 14 bases lay between the germline ends. Germline V gives CDR1 SGHRS, CDR2 YFSETQ. The CDR3 totals 13 residues. CDR3 protein: CASSTGLREELFF. The CDR3 DNA reads TGCGCCAGCAGCACGGGACTGAGAGAGGAGCTGTTTTTT.

There are many counts of this clonotype. The V call is TRBV5-1, the J call TRBJ2-7, with 10 bases identical to TRBD2. The CDR3 is made up of 16 amino acids. From germline, CDR1 is SGHRS and CDR2 YFSETQ. The J segment lost 3 bases and the V segment lost 1 base, leaving 7 bases of the junction unmatched. CDR3 bases: TGCGCCAGCAGCTTGAGCGAACTAGCGGGATACTACGAGCAGTACTTC. It yields the protein CASSLSELAGYYEQYF. The full variable domain, rest sourced from reference TRBV5-1 and TRBJ2-7, is KAGVTQTPRYLIKTRGQQVTLSCSPISGHRSVSWYQQTPGQGLQFLFEYFSETQRNKGNFPGRFSGRQFSNSRSEMNVSTLELGDSALYLCASSLSELAGYYEQYFGPGTRLTVT.

This clonotype was counted only a few times. The chain uses TRBV5-4 and TRBJ1-4; D might be TRBD1 (5 bases). The CDR3 sequence is 15 residues long. The V end was cut by 5 bases, the J end by 4 bases, with 15 bases between. Germline V gives CDR1 SGHNT, CDR2 YYREEE (reference sequence). This chain's CDR3 is CASSSTGPLNEKLFF. CDR3 DNA: TGTGCCAGCAGTTCAACGGGACCGCTTAATGAAAAACTGTTTTTT.

The rearrangement uses TRBV29-1 and TRBJ1-2, with 7 positions matching TRBD1. The CDR3 sequence is 12 residues long. Germline values: CDR1 SQVTM, CDR2 ANQGSEA. Losses at the gene ends were 7 bases for V and 7 bases for J; bases not matched to a gene: 9. The CDR3 nucleotides are TGCAGCGGACAGACAGGGTCAGGTGGCTACACCTTC. Translating gives CSGQTGSGGYTF.

This clonotype showed up many times. This chain uses TRBV15 with TRBJ2-1, with TRBD2 identical over 7 bases. Germline CDR1 reads LNHNV; CDR2 reads YYDKDF (reference sequence). The CDR3 covers 16 residues. V was pared by 0 bases and J by 7 bases, with 9 bases of the junction left unmatched. The DNA for the CDR3 is TGTGCCACCAGCAGAGATCCAGCGGGATCCCCTAATGAGCAGTTCTTC. Protein sequence: CATSRDPAGSPNEQFF.

This clonotype was detected only a few times. V and J are TRBV18 and TRBJ2-5; tentative D call: TRBD2 (5 bases). The V gene's germline CDR1 is KGHSH and CDR2 LQKENI. V was shortened by 4 bases and J by 0 bases, with 6 bases between the two germline ends. The CDR3 length is 13 residues. CDR3 loop: CASSRRDQETQYF. CDR3 bases: TGTGCCAGCTCACGGCGGGACCAAGAGACCCAGTACTTC.

On this clonotype itself: This likely reflects a read error, since a far larger clone is one base away. The chain recombines TRBV11-1 with TRBJ2-5; 10 nucleotides align to TRBD2. Germline loops: CDR1 SGHAT, CDR2 FQDESV (reference sequence). The CDR3 totals 16 residues. DNA for the CDR3: TGTGCCAGCCCTGACCTAGCGGGAGTCTTCCAAGGGACCCAGTACTTC. Protein product: CASPDLAGVFQGTQYF.

Comment on this clonotype: This may arise from a read error, as a much more abundant clone is one base away. This chain uses TRBV2 with TRBJ1-1; no clear D. This CDR3 has 12 residues. Germline CDR1 is SNHLY and CDR2 is FYNNEI. CDR3 loop: CASNRRSYEALF. The CDR3 DNA reads as TGTGCCAGCAATCGCAGGTCGTATGAAGCTCTCTTT.

There are many counts of this clonotype. The CDR3 spells CASSLEGFFTDTQYF. As DNA, the CDR3 is TGTGCCAGCAGCTTAGAAGGCTTCTTCACAGATACGCAGTATTTT. The chain has TRBV7-2 and TRBJ2-3; D is unclear. The CDR3 totals 15 residues. In germline, CDR1 is SGHTA, CDR2 FQGNSA. Trimming left V 1 base short and J 2 bases short, with 10 bases between. Using reference TRBV7-2 and TRBJ2-3 for the parts outside the CDR3, the full variable domain is GAGVSQSPSNKVTEKGKDVELRCDPISGHTALYWYRQSLGQGLEFLIYFQGNSAPDKSGLPSDRFSAERTGGSVSTLTIQRTQQEDSAVYLCASSLEGFFTDTQYFGPGTRLTVL.

In this sample, this clonotype turned up many times. The chain employs TRBV6-1 and TRBJ2-5; 7 positions agree with TRBD2. The junction had 6 bases not matched to a gene; V was cut back by 6 bases and J by 5 bases. This CDR3 contains 13 residues. Germline CDR1 and CDR2: MNHNS and SASEGT. For the CDR3, the DNA is TGTGCCAGCAGCACCCCCGGGGGGGAGACCCAGTACTTC. Amino acids: CASSTPGGETQYF.

This clonotype was detected many times. V and J are TRBV29-1 and TRBJ2-2, with TRBD2 matching over 8 bases. CDR1 is SQVTM, CDR2 ANQGSEA, per germline. V lost 7 bases to trimming and J lost 3 bases; unmatched junction nucleotides: 7. The CDR3 is made up of 14 amino acids. Here the CDR3 reads CSGQAGADTGELFF. The CDR3 region has the DNA TGCAGCGGGCAAGCGGGAGCGGACACCGGGGAGCTGTTTTTT.

About this clonotype: A much larger clonotype is one base distant, so this may be a read error. The J gene is TRBJ1-1, the V gene TRBV7-9; the D gene is possibly TRBD1 (5 bases). This CDR3 is 13 amino acids long. Germline V gene sequence: CDR1 SEHNR, CDR2 FQNEAQ (reference sequence). Trimming pared 2 bases from V and 4 bases from J, leaving 8 bases between. The CDR3 loop is CASSLKGPTEAFF. CDR3 DNA sequence: TGTGCCAGCAGCTTAAAGGGGCCCACTGAAGCTTTCTTT. Full variable domain (rest looked up from reference TRBV7-9 and TRBJ1-1): DTGVSQNPRHKITKRGQNVTFRCDPISEHNRLYWYRQTLGQGPEFLTYFQNEAQLEKSRLLSDRFSAERPKGSFSTLEIQRTEQGDSAMYLCASSLKGPTEAFFGQGTRLTVV.

Many counts were recorded for this clonotype. This chain connects TRBV2 to TRBJ2-7; D gene ambiguous. CDR1 and CDR2 (germline): SNHLY, FYNNEI. This CDR3 region has 12 residues. Trimming took 2 bases from V and 2 from J, leaving 4 bases between them. CDR3 loop: CASSEWPYEQYF. CDR3 bases: TGTGCCAGCAGTGAATGGCCCTACGAGCAGTACTTC.

This clonotype was counted only a few times. This sequence joins TRBV6-1 and TRBJ2-7; TRBD1 or TRBD2 may be the D gene (5 bases each). The CDR3 is 13 amino acids. Germline V gives CDR1 MNHNS, CDR2 SASEGT. Trimming removed 6 bases at V and 3 bases at J, with 12 bases between. The CDR3 DNA sequence: TGTGCCAGCAGATGGGGGTCAAACTACGAGCAGTACTTC. It specifies CASRWGSNYEQYF.

This clonotype was recorded at least ten times. The V gene is TRBV20-1, the J gene TRBJ1-2; D gene uncertain. CDR3 size: 13 residues. Trimming removed 3 bases from V and 3 bases from J, with 11 bases in between. From germline, CDR1 is DFQATT and CDR2 SNEGSKA (reference sequence). The DNA for the CDR3 is TGCAGTGCTAGTCCCCTGGTTGACTATGGCTACACCTTC. Protein product: CSASPLVDYGYTF.

The sample holds a few counts of this clonotype. The chain employs TRBV7-2 and TRBJ2-5, with 8 bases fitting TRBD2. The V segment lost 5 bases and the J segment 1 base; nucleotides outside the gene matches: 3. The CDR3 length is 14 residues. CDR1 and CDR2 from the germline V gene are SGHTA and FQGNSA. Written as DNA, the CDR3 is TGTGCCAGCAGCCCTAGCGGGCTCCAAGAGACCCAGTACTTC. Protein: CASSPSGLQETQYF.

This clonotype has only a few counts. CDR3 residues: CASSLEGGREPQHF. The DNA for the CDR3 is TGCGCCAGCAGCTTGGAGGGGGGGAGGGAGCCCCAGCATTTT. This chain links TRBV5-1 with TRBJ1-5; tentative D call: TRBD1 (6 bases). The CDR3 has 14 amino acids. Between the trimmed V and J ends, which lost 0 bases and 8 bases, there was a span of 12 bases. Germline V lookup: CDR1 SGHRS, CDR2 YFSETQ.

This clonotype was detected ten times or more. The junction departs from germline at one end; a sequencing error may be responsible. V and J are TRBV5-1 and TRBJ1-2, with 9 bases that match TRBD1. The germline CDR1 and CDR2 sequences are SGHRS and YFSETQ. CDR3 length: 16 amino acids. In DNA form, the CDR3 reads TGTGCCAGCAGCTGGCCCGGGACAGGGAATAACTATGGCTACACCTTC. Its translation: CASSWPGTGNNYGYTF.

The chain carries TRBV7-9 and TRBJ1-2; D is unclear. The V gene's germline CDR1 is SEHNR and CDR2 FQNEAQ (reference sequence). V was clipped by 7 bases and J by 1 base, with 7 bases between them. CDR3 length: 12 amino acids. The CDR3 loop is CASNQDNYGYTF. Here the CDR3 DNA reads TGTGCCAGCAACCAGGATAACTATGGCTACACCTTC.

This clonotype appeared many times. The V and J genes are TRBV5-1 and TRBJ2-3; 9 bases align to TRBD2. The CDR3 loop spans 15 amino acids. J lost 2 bases, V lost 7 bases, and 8 bases had no gene match. Germline V gene sequence: CDR1 SGHRS, CDR2 YFSETQ. This CDR3 is CASSGSGRFTDTQYF. The CDR3 DNA sequence: TGCGCCAGCTCGGGAAGCGGGAGGTTCACAGATACGCAGTATTTT.

This clonotype was seen many times. This sequence joins TRBV7-2 and TRBJ2-7, with TRBD2 identical over 13 bases. The CDR3 contains 16 residues. The V and J ends lost 7 bases and 3 bases, in that order; junction bases with no gene match: 9. The V gene's germline CDR1 is SGHTA and CDR2 FQGNSA. Written as DNA, the CDR3 is TGTGCCAGCAACTCGACTAGCGGGAGGAGCAGCTACGAGCAGTACTTC. Its protein is CASNSTSGRSSYEQYF.